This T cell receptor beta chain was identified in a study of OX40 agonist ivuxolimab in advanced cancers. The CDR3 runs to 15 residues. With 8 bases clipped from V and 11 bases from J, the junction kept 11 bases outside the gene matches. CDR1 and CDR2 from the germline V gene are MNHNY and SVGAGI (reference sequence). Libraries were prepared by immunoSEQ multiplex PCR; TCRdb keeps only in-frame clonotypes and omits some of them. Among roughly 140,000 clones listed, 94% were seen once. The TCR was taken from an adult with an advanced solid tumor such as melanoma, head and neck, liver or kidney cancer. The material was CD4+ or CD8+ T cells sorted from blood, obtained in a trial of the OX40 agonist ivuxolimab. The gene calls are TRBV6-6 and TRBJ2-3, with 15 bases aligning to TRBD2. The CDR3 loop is CASGTSGGYPQRQYF. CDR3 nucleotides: TGTGCCAGCGGGACTAGCGGGGGGTACCCCCAGAGGCAGTATTTT.